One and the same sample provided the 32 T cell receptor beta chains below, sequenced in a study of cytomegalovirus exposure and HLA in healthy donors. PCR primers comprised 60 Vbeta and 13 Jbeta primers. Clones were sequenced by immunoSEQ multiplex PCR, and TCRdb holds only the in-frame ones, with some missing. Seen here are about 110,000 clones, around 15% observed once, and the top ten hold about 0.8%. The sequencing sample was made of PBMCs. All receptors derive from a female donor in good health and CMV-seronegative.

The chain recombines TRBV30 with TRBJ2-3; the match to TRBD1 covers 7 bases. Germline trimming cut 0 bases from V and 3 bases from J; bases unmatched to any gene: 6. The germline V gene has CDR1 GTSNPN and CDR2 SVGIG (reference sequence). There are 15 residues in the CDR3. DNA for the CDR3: TGTGCCTGGAGTGTTCCTAGGGGGCAGACAGATACGCAGTATTTT. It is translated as CAWSVPRGQTDTQYF.

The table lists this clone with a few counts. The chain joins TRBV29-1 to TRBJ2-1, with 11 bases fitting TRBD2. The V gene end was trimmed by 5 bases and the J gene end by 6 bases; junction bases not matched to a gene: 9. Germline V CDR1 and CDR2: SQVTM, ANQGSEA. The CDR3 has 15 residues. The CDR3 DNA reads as TGCAGCGTTCTTATAGCGGGAGGGCCGGTCAATGAGCAGTTCTTC. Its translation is CSVLIAGGPVNEQFF.

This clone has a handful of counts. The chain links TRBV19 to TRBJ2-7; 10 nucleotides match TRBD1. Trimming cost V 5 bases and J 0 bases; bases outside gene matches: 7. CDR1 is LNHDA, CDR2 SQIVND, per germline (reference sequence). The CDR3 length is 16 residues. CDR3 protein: CASSDPRTGGSYEQYF. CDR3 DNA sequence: TGTGCCAGTAGTGACCCGAGGACAGGGGGCTCCTACGAGCAGTACTTC.

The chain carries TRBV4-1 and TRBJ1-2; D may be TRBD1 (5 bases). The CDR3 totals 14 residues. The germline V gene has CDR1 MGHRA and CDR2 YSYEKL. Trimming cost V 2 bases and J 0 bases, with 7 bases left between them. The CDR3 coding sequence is TGCGCCAGCAGCCAAACGACAGCTAACTATGGCTACACCTTC. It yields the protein CASSQTTANYGYTF.

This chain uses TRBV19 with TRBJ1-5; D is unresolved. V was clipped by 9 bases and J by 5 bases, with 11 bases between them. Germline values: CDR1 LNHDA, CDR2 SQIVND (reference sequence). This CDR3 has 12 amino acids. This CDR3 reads CASRTEYQPQHF. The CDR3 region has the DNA TGTGCCAGCAGGACTGAGTATCAGCCCCAGCATTTT. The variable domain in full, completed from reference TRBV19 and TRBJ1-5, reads DGGITQSPKYLFRKEGQNVTLSCEQNLNHDAMYWYRQDPGQGLRLIYYSQIVNDFQKGDIAEGYSVSREKKESFPLTVTSAQKNPTAFYLCASRTEYQPQHFGDGTRLSIL.

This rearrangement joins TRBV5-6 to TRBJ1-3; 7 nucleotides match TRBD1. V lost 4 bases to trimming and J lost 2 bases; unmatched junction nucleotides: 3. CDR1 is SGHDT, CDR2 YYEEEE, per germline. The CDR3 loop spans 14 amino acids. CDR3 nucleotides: TGTGCCAGCAGCATTCAGGGGGCTGGAAACACCATATATTTT. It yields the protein CASSIQGAGNTIYF.

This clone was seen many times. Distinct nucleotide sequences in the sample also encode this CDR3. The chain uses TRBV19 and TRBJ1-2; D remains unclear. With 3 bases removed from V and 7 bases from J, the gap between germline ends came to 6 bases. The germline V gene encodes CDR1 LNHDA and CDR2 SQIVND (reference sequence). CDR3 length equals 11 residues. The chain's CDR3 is CASSIGSGYTF. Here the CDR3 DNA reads TGTGCCAGTAGTATCGGGAGTGGCTACACCTTC.

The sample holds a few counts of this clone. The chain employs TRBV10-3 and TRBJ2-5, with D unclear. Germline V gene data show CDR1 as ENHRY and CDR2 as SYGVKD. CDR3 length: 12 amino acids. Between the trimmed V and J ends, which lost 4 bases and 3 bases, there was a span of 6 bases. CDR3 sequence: CAISGTEETQYF. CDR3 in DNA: TGTGCCATCAGTGGCACGGAAGAGACCCAGTACTTC.

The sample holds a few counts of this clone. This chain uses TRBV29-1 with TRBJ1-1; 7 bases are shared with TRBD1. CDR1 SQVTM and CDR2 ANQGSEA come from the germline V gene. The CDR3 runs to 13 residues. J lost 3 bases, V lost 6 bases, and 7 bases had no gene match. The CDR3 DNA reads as TGCAGCGTACAAAGGGGGCCGGACACTGAAGCTTTCTTT. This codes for CSVQRGPDTEAFF.

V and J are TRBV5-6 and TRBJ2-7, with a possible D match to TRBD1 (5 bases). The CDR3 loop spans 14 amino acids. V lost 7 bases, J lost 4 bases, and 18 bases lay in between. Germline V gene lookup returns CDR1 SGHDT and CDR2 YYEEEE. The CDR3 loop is CASHLGQGKYEQYF. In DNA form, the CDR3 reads TGTGCCAGCCATCTCGGGCAGGGAAAGTACGAGCAGTACTTC.

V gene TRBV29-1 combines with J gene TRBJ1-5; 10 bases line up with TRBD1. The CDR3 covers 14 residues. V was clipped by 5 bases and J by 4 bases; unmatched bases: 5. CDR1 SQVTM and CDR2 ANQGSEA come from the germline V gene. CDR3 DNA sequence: TGCAGCGTTCGGACAGGGGGTTCAAATCAGCCCCAGCATTTT. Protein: CSVRTGGSNQPQHF.

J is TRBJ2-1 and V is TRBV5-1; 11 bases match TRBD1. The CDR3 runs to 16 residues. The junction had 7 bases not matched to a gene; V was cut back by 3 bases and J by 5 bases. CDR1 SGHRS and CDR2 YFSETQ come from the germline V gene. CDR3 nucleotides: TGCGCCAGCAGCTCTACTGGGACAGGGGGGGACAATGAGCAGTTCTTC. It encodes CASSSTGTGGDNEQFF.

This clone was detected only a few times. In DNA form, the CDR3 reads TGCGCCAGCAGCTTGGGGGTACAGGGAGTGTCCGAGCAGTACTTC. Translated, it gives CASSLGVQGVSEQYF. The chain links TRBV5-1 to TRBJ2-7; D may be TRBD1 (6 bases). CDR3 length: 15 amino acids. Trimming took 0 bases from V and 6 from J, leaving 16 bases between them. Germline assignment: CDR1 SGHRS and CDR2 YFSETQ.

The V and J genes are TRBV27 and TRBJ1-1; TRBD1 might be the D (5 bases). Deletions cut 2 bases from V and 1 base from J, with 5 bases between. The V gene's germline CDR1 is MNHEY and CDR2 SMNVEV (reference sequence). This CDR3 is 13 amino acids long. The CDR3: CASSLRGNTEAFF. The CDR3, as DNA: TGTGCCAGCAGTTTAAGGGGGAACACTGAAGCTTTCTTT.

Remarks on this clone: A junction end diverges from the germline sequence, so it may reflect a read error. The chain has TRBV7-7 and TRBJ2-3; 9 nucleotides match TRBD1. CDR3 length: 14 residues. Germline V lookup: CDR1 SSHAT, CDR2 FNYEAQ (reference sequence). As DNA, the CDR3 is TGTGCTAGCAGCAAAGGACAGGGGTCGGATACGCAGTATTTT. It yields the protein CASSKGQGSDTQYF.

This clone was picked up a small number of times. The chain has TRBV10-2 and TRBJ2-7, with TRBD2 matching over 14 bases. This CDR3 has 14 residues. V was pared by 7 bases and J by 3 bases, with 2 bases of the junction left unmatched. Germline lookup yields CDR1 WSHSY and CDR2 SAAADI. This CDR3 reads CASMTSGRVYEQYF. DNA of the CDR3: TGCGCCAGCATGACTAGCGGGAGGGTCTACGAGCAGTACTTC.

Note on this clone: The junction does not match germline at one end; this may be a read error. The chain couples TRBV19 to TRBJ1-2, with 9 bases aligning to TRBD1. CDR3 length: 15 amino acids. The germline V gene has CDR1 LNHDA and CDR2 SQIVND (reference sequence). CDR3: CYHYRGQALTYGYTF. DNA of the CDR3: TGCTACCATTACAGGGGGCAAGCCCTAACCTATGGCTACACCTTC.

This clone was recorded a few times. The CDR3 reads CASSWGQGGGTEAFF. The CDR3 DNA reads TGCGCCAGCAGCTGGGGACAGGGTGGAGGCACTGAAGCTTTCTTT. The chain links TRBV5-1 to TRBJ1-1; 9 nucleotides match TRBD1. The germline V gene has CDR1 SGHRS and CDR2 YFSETQ. The CDR3 is made up of 15 amino acids. The V segment lost 3 bases and the J segment 4 bases; nucleotides outside the gene matches: 7.

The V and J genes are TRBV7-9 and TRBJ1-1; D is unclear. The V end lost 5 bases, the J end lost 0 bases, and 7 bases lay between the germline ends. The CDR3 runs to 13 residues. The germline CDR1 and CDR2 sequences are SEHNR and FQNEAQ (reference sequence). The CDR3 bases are TGTGCCAGCAGCGGGCAGCTGAACACTGAAGCTTTCTTT. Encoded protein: CASSGQLNTEAFF. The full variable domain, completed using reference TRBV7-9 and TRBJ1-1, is DTGVSQNPRHKITKRGQNVTFRCDPISEHNRLYWYRQTLGQGPEFLTYFQNEAQLEKSRLLSDRFSAERPKGSFSTLEIQRTEQGDSAMYLCASSGQLNTEAFFGQGTRLTVV.

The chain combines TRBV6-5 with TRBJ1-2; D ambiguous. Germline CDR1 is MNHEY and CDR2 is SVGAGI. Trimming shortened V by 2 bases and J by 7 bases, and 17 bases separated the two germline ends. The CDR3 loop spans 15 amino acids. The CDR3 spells CASSYVPLLRSGYTF. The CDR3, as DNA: TGTGCCAGCAGTTACGTGCCATTACTTCGATCTGGCTACACCTTC.

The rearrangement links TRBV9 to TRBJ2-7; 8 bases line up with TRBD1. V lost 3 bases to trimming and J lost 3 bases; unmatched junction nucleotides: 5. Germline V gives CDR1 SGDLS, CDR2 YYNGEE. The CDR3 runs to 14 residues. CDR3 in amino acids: CASSAGQGRYEQYF. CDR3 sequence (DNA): TGTGCCAGCAGCGCCGGACAGGGACGCTACGAGCAGTACTTC.

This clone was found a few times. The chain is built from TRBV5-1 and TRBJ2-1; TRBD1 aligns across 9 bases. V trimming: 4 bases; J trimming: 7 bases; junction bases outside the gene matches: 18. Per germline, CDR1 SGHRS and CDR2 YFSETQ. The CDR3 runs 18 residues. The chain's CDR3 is CASSPKPPGQGMINEQFF. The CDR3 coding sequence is TGCGCCAGCAGCCCGAAACCTCCGGGACAGGGTATGATTAATGAGCAGTTCTTC.

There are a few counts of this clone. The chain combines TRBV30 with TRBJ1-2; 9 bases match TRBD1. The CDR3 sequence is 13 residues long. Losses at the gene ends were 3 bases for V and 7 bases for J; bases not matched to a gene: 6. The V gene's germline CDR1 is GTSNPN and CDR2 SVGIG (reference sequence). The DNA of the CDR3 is TGTGCCTGGAGGGGGACAGGGAGCGGTGGCTACACCTTC. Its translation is CAWRGTGSGGYTF.

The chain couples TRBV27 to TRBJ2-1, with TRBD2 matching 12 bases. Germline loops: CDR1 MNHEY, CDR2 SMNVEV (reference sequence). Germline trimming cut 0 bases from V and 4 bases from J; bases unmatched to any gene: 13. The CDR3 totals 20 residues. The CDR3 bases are TGTGCCAGCAGTTTATCGAGGCTAGCGGGAGGGCCGATCACTTACAATGAGCAGTTCTTC. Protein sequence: CASSLSRLAGGPITYNEQFF.

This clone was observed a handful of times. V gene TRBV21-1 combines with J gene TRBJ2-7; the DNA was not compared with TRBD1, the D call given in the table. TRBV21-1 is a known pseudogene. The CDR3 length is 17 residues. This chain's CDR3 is CASSKALRTVVFYEQYF. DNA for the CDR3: TGTGCCAGCAGCAAAGCCCTCAGGACAGTGGTATTCTACGAGCAGTACTTC.

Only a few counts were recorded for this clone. CDR3 in amino acids: CASSVDGHEREKLFF. CDR3 DNA: TGTGCCAGCAGCGTAGATGGCCACGAGAGGGAAAAACTGTTTTTT. The J gene is TRBJ1-4, the V gene TRBV9; no clear D gene. Deletions cut 0 bases from V and 8 bases from J, with 14 bases between. The CDR3 covers 15 residues. The germline gives CDR1 SGDLS, CDR2 YYNGEE.

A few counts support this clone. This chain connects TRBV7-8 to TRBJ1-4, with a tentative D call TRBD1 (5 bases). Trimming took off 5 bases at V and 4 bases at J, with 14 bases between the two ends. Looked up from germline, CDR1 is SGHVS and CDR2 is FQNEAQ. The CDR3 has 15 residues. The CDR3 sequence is CASSHQTELNEKLFF. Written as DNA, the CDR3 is TGTGCCAGCAGCCACCAGACAGAGCTTAATGAAAAACTGTTTTTT.

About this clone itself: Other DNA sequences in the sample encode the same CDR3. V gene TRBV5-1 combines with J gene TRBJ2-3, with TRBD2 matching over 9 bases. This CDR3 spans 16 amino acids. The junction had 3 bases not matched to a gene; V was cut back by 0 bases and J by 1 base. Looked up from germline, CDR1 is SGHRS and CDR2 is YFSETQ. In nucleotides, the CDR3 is TGCGCCAGCAGCTTGGCGACTAGCGGTCGCACAGATACGCAGTATTTT. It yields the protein CASSLATSGRTDTQYF.

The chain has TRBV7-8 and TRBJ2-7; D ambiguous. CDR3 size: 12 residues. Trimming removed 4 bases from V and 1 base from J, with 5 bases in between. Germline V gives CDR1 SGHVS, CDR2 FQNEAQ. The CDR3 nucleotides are TGTGCCAGCAGCTCCCGGTCCTACGAGCAGTACTTC. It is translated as CASSSRSYEQYF.

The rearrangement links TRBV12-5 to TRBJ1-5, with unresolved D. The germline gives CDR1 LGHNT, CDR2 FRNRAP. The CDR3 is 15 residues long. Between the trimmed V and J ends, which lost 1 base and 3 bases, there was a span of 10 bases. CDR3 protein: CASGLGSGTNQPQHF. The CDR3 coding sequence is TGTGCTAGTGGTTTGGGGAGCGGAACCAATCAGCCCCAGCATTTT.

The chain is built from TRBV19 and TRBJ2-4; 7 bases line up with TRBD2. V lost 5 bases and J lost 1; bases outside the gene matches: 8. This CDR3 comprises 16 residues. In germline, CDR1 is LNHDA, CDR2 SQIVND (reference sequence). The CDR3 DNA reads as TGTGCCAGTAGTTCCCCGGGGCGGGGGGCCAAAAACATTCAGTACTTC. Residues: CASSSPGRGAKNIQYF.

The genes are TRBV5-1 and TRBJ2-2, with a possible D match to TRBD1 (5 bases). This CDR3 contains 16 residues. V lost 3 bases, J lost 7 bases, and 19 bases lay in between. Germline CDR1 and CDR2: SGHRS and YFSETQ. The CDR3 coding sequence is TGCGCCAGCAGCTGGCAATACAGGCAAAAAGGCGGGGAGCTGTTTTTT. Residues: CASSWQYRQKGGELFF. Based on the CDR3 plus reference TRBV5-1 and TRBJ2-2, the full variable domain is KAGVTQTPRYLIKTRGQQVTLSCSPISGHRSVSWYQQTPGQGLQFLFEYFSETQRNKGNFPGRFSGRQFSNSRSEMNVSTLELGDSALYLCASSWQYRQKGGELFFGEGSRLTVL.